These 21 T cell receptor beta chains originate from one sample sequenced in a study of blood T cell repertoires in COVID-19. Method: immunoSEQ multiplex PCR; TCRdb's copy keeps in-frame clones and lacks some. The sample lists tens of thousands of clones; roughly 89% were seen once. Sequencing was done on a sample of peripheral blood. These receptors were taken from an elderly man with acute or convalescent COVID-19.

J is TRBJ2-2 and V is TRBV6-5, with TRBD2 matching 7 bases. This CDR3 has 14 amino acids. Per germline, CDR1 MNHEY and CDR2 SVGAGI. V lost 7 bases and J lost 4; bases outside the gene matches: 6. The CDR3 spells CASTPGGSTGELFF. The CDR3 DNA sequence: TGTGCCAGCACCCCGGGGGGAAGCACCGGGGAGCTGTTTTTT.

The chain employs TRBV28 and TRBJ1-1; no clear D gene. The V and J ends lost 7 bases and 4 bases respectively, with 22 bases between them. Germline-derived CDR1 and CDR2 are MDHEN and SYDVKM. CDR3 length: 16 residues. CDR3 amino acids: CASTPPGSGFGTEAFF. The CDR3 region has the DNA TGTGCCAGCACCCCACCCGGAAGCGGGTTTGGCACTGAAGCTTTCTTT.

The chain uses TRBV5-4 and TRBJ2-3; 7 bases fit TRBD1. Germline V gene data show CDR1 as SGHNT and CDR2 as YYREEE (reference sequence). The CDR3 covers 13 residues. Trimming cost V 1 base and J 7 bases; bases outside gene matches: 3. The CDR3 loop reads CASSLTGENTQYF. CDR3 coding DNA: TGTGCCAGCAGCTTGACAGGGGAGAATACGCAGTATTTT.

This sequence joins TRBV19 and TRBJ2-5; 10 bases are a match to TRBD2. Germline CDR1 LNHDA, CDR2 SQIVND (reference sequence). The length of the CDR3 is 16 residues. With V trimmed by 4 bases and J by 2 bases, 7 bases remained unmatched. CDR3 amino acids: CASSKTQRGGQETQYF. The CDR3 DNA is TGTGCCAGTAGTAAGACCCAGCGGGGGGGTCAAGAGACCCAGTACTTC.

CDR3 nucleotides: TGTGCCAGCAGTTACCTTGGACAGGCAGACTCACCCCTCCACTTT. Encoded protein: CASSYLGQADSPLHF. The chain couples TRBV27 to TRBJ1-6; 7 bases are shared with TRBD1. The CDR3 is 15 residues long. After removal of 4 bases from V and 10 bases from J, the junction contained 10 bases not matched to a gene. Germline V gene sequence: CDR1 MNHEY, CDR2 SMNVEV (reference sequence).

V and J are TRBV4-2 and TRBJ2-1, with D tentatively TRBD2 (5 bases). Germline V gives CDR1 LGHNA, CDR2 YNFKEQ. Between the trimmed V and J ends, which lost 4 bases and 0 bases, there was a span of 10 bases. CDR3 size: 15 residues. CDR3 coding DNA: TGTGCCAGCAGCCCCCCGGGGAGCTCCTACAATGAGCAGTTCTTC. Protein: CASSPPGSSYNEQFF.

This chain links TRBV5-1 with TRBJ1-4; D is unclear. The CDR3 has 18 residues. Trimming pared 0 bases from V and 0 bases from J, leaving 15 bases between. Germline CDR1 SGHRS, CDR2 YFSETQ. Here the CDR3 DNA reads TGCGCCAGCAGCTTGGCCTGGATGGCGGGAACAACTAATGAAAAACTGTTTTTT. The encoded protein is CASSLAWMAGTTNEKLFF.

The rearrangement uses TRBV5-1 and TRBJ1-4, with unresolved D. V was shortened by 5 bases and J by 5 bases, with 10 bases between the two germline ends. Germline V gene data show CDR1 as SGHRS and CDR2 as YFSETQ. This CDR3 has 13 residues. CDR3 DNA: TGCGCCAGCAGTACCGACAACAATGAAAAACTGTTTTTT. It yields the protein CASSTDNNEKLFF.

The J gene is TRBJ2-7, the V gene TRBV5-6; D might be TRBD1 (6 bases). Trimming took off 2 bases at V and 6 bases at J, with 18 bases between the two ends. The CDR3 sequence is 15 residues long. CDR1 and CDR2 from the germline V gene are SGHDT and YYEEEE. The CDR3 DNA reads TGTGCCAGCAGCTTTATAGACAGGTCCGGAGGCGAGCAGTACTTC. The encoded protein is CASSFIDRSGGEQYF.

The chain joins TRBV30 to TRBJ2-2; a weak D match, TRBD1 (5 bases). The CDR3 extends over 14 amino acids. V dropped 1 base and J dropped 8 bases, with 14 bases sitting between them. Per the germline V gene, CDR1 is GTSNPN and CDR2 is SVGIG (reference sequence). The CDR3 nucleotides read TGTGCCTGGAGTGATGGGGCCCCAAGGGGGGAGCTGTTTTTT. It yields the protein CAWSDGAPRGELFF.

The chain has TRBV19 and TRBJ1-2; D is unresolved. The CDR3 sequence is 13 residues long. CDR1 and CDR2 from the germline V gene are LNHDA and SQIVND (reference sequence). V dropped 7 bases and J dropped 1 base, with 10 bases sitting between them. CDR3 sequence reads: CASTMTLNYGYTF. Here the CDR3 DNA reads TGTGCCAGTACCATGACACTTAACTATGGCTACACCTTC.

V gene TRBV11-2 combines with J gene TRBJ2-1; weak D call: TRBD1 (6 bases). The ends were cut back, 4 bases at V and 4 bases at J, with 14 bases in the middle. This CDR3 has 15 amino acids. The germline V gene has CDR1 SGHAT and CDR2 FQNNGV. The CDR3 coding sequence is TGTGCCAGCAGCTCACTACAGGGCGCATACAATGAGCAGTTCTTC. Residues: CASSSLQGAYNEQFF.

This chain links TRBV12-5 with TRBJ2-2; D not resolved. CDR3 length equals 13 residues. Germline V gives CDR1 LGHNT, CDR2 FRNRAP. V lost 6 bases and J lost 6, with 11 bases in between. CDR3 amino acids: CASGHWSAGELFF. In DNA, the CDR3 is TGTGCTAGTGGCCATTGGTCGGCCGGGGAGCTGTTTTTT.

The chain links TRBV11-2 to TRBJ1-2, with D maybe TRBD1 (6 bases). V was shortened by 2 bases and J by 2 bases, with 6 bases between the two germline ends. Germline loops: CDR1 SGHAT, CDR2 FQNNGV. CDR3 length: 13 residues. DNA for the CDR3: TGTGCCAGCAGCTTACAGGGGAACTATGGCTACACCTTC. Translation gives CASSLQGNYGYTF.

The rearrangement uses TRBV7-9 and TRBJ2-3; 8 bases are a match to TRBD1. The CDR3 contains 14 residues. After removal of 5 bases from V and 3 bases from J, the junction contained 4 bases not matched to a gene. Germline V gene sequence: CDR1 SEHNR, CDR2 FQNEAQ (reference sequence). CDR3 sequence: CASSPGGWTDTQYF. CDR3 bases: TGTGCCAGCAGCCCAGGGGGCTGGACAGATACGCAGTATTTT.

V usage is TRBV28 and J usage is TRBJ1-5; the match to TRBD1 covers 8 bases. V lost 2 bases, J lost 3 bases, and 12 bases stayed unmatched. The CDR3 runs to 18 residues. CDR1 and CDR2 from the germline V gene are MDHEN and SYDVKM. CDR3 in amino acids: CASSLPVTGDTFNQPQHF. For the CDR3, the DNA is TGTGCCAGCAGTTTACCCGTGACAGGGGACACCTTCAATCAGCCCCAGCATTTT.

This clone is a singleton in its sample. V usage is TRBV3-1 (or the pseudogene TRBV3-2) and J usage is TRBJ1-6, with 10 nucleotides matching TRBD1. Germline V CDR1 and CDR2: LGHDT, YNNKEL (reference sequence). CDR3 length equals 16 residues. Trimming at V came to 3 bases and at J to 5 bases, leaving 4 bases not matched to a gene. The CDR3 reads CASSQGQGRDNSPLHF. As DNA, the CDR3 is TGTGCCAGCAGCCAGGGACAGGGGAGGGATAATTCACCCCTCCACTTT.

The table lists this clone with a count of one. This sequence joins TRBV5-1 and TRBJ1-5; 9 nucleotides line up with TRBD1. Unmatched junction bases numbered 1, after V lost 0 bases and J lost 3 bases. In germline, CDR1 is SGHRS, CDR2 YFSETQ. This CDR3 contains 15 residues. This chain's CDR3 is CASSLGDRVNQPQHF. For the CDR3, the DNA is TGCGCCAGCAGCTTGGGGGACAGGGTCAATCAGCCCCAGCATTTT.

This clone was counted a single time. J is TRBJ2-4 and V is TRBV19; TRBD1 aligns across 7 bases. The CDR3 runs 21 residues. Germline-derived CDR1 and CDR2 are LNHDA and SQIVND (reference sequence). V trimming: 8 bases; J trimming: 0 bases; junction bases outside the gene matches: 25. The CDR3 loop reads CASSLTLWGTEKLLAKNIQYF. As DNA, the CDR3 is TGTGCCAGTTCTCTTACTTTGTGGGGGACAGAGAAGTTACTAGCCAAAAACATTCAGTACTTC.

V and J are TRBV7-9 and TRBJ2-7; TRBD2 might be the D (6 bases). Trimming removed 3 bases at V and 6 bases at J, with 15 bases between. In germline, CDR1 is SEHNR, CDR2 FQNEAQ (reference sequence). The CDR3 has 14 residues. The CDR3 loop is CASSLGGLASEQYF. The CDR3 DNA reads TGTGCCAGCAGCTTGGGGGGTCTCGCCTCCGAGCAGTACTTC.

V and J are TRBV3-1 (or the pseudogene TRBV3-2) and TRBJ2-2; a weak D match, TRBD2 (5 bases). Germline V gene lookup returns CDR1 LGHDT and CDR2 YNNKEL (reference sequence). This CDR3 spans 15 amino acids. V was pared by 5 bases and J by 5 bases, with 15 bases between. CDR3 sequence: CASSFGLGGTGELFF. The CDR3 bases are TGTGCCAGCAGCTTTGGACTTGGAGGTACCGGGGAGCTGTTTTTT.